A single sample gave rise to the 10 T cell receptor beta chains below, sequenced in a study of T cell responses to AZD1222 COVID-19 vaccine. The repertoire was sequenced with immunoSEQ multiplex PCR; TCRdb's copy has only in-frame clones and lacks some. The profile covers 250,000 to 300,000 clones, with around 92% appearing a single time and less than 0.6% taken by the ten largest. Sequences were derived from peripheral blood, sampled 28 days after the second AZD1222 dose. All receptors derive from an adult who received the AZD1222 COVID-19 vaccine.

The rearrangement links TRBV9 to TRBJ2-4; possibly TRBD1 or TRBD2 for D (5 bases each). The V and J ends lost 0 bases and 5 bases respectively, with 9 bases between them. Germline CDR1 is SGDLS and CDR2 is YYNGEE. This CDR3 comprises 14 residues. CDR3 in DNA: TGTGCCAGCAGCGTAGGGGGGAGCCAAAACATTCAGTACTTC. Translated, it gives CASSVGGSQNIQYF. The whole variable domain, remainder taken from reference TRBV9 and TRBJ2-4, is DSGVTQTPKHLITATGQRVTLRCSPRSGDLSVYWYQQSLDQGLQFLIQYYNGEERAKGNILERFSAQQFPDLHSELNLSSLELGDSALYFCASSVGGSQNIQYFGAGTRLSVL.

This sequence joins TRBV5-1 and TRBJ1-1; D is uncertain. Germline lookup yields CDR1 SGHRS and CDR2 YFSETQ. This CDR3 has 17 amino acids. V was trimmed by 4 bases and J by 0 bases, leaving 19 bases between them. The CDR3 nucleotides are TGCGCCAGCAGCATAACGGGCGGAAGTCACATGAACACTGAAGCTTTCTTT. It yields the protein CASSITGGSHMNTEAFF.

The CDR3 region has the DNA TGTGCCAGCTCACCTGACAGACAAAATCAGTACTTC. Residues: CASSPDRQNQYF. The chain links TRBV18 to TRBJ2-4; TRBD1 is a possible D gene (5 bases). The V gene's germline CDR1 is KGHSH and CDR2 LQKENI. V lost 3 bases and J 12 bases, leaving 12 bases between the germline ends. This CDR3 has 12 residues.

The CDR3, as DNA: TGTGCCAGCAGCCAAGATCGAAGTCTTGGGGCTTTCTTT. This encodes CASSQDRSLGAFF. The chain employs TRBV3-1 (or the pseudogene TRBV3-2) and TRBJ1-1; D unclear. The CDR3 is 13 residues long. Trimming shortened V by 0 bases and J by 11 bases, and 13 bases separated the two germline ends. Per the germline V gene, CDR1 is LGHDT and CDR2 is YNNKEL (reference sequence).

The chain carries TRBV5-1 and TRBJ2-2, with D possibly matching TRBD1 (6 bases). Germline V gives CDR1 SGHRS, CDR2 YFSETQ. The CDR3 is 15 amino acids. V was cut by 4 bases and J by 4 bases, with 14 bases left in between. This chain's CDR3 is CASSPGQRGTGELFF. CDR3 nucleotides: TGCGCCAGCAGCCCCGGACAGAGGGGCACCGGGGAGCTGTTTTTT.

The chain carries TRBV6-5 and TRBJ2-5; a weak D match, TRBD1 (5 bases). The CDR3 contains 11 residues. V was cut by 3 bases and J by 10 bases, with 9 bases left in between. Germline CDR1 is MNHEY and CDR2 is SVGAGI. The CDR3 DNA is TGTGCCAGCAGTTATCCAGGGAACCAGTACTTC. This translates into CASSYPGNQYF.

V is TRBV7-9 and J is TRBJ2-7; no definite D call. Looked up from germline, CDR1 is SEHNR and CDR2 is FQNEAQ (reference sequence). The CDR3 is 17 residues long. Trimming took off 2 bases at V and 0 bases at J, with 17 bases between the two ends. CDR3 sequence reads: CASSLRSSDSLSYEQYF. The CDR3 DNA follows: TGTGCCAGCAGCTTACGGTCCTCAGATTCCCTCTCCTACGAGCAGTACTTC.

The genes are TRBV5-6 and TRBJ1-1; D not certain. The germline CDR1 and CDR2 sequences are SGHDT and YYEEEE. The V end lost 2 bases, the J end lost 3 bases, and 11 bases lay between the germline ends. The CDR3 runs to 14 residues. The CDR3 DNA reads as TGTGCCAGCAGCTTACCCAGCGGGTACACTGAAGCTTTCTTT. Amino acid sequence: CASSLPSGYTEAFF.

This sequence joins TRBV5-1 and TRBJ2-7; the D is unclear. From germline, CDR1 is SGHRS and CDR2 YFSETQ. V lost 1 base and J 2 bases, leaving 7 bases between the germline ends. CDR3 length: 13 amino acids. The CDR3 loop is CASSLHRTYEQYF. The CDR3 nucleotides are TGCGCCAGCAGCTTGCACAGAACCTACGAGCAGTACTTC.

V and J are TRBV27 and TRBJ1-5, with TRBD1 as a possible D gene (5 bases). With 8 bases removed from V and 4 bases from J, the gap between germline ends came to 21 bases. CDR3 size: 16 residues. Germline V gene data show CDR1 as MNHEY and CDR2 as SMNVEV (reference sequence). In DNA, the CDR3 is TGTGCCAGCGGGTTGCAGGGCACCACAAGGAATCAGCCCCAGCATTTT. Its translation is CASGLQGTTRNQPQHF.